This TCR beta chain originates from a study of identifying expanded T cells in peripheral blood. Study results and caveats: Technical replicates showed roughly 1.2 changed clones; approximately 2 weeks about 16; four weeks 19. Clone count variance between approximately two-week samples rose with total template count.

The table came from immunoSEQ multiplex PCR; TCRdb's copy has only in-frame clones and leaves some out. Of about 100,000 clones listed, around 88% are singletons. To note about this clone: Antigen unknown.

Healthy donors had no documented immune events, such as infections, while sampled. This TCR was recovered from a person aged 18-70 years in good health. Material: blood.

The CDR3 DNA follows: TGTGCCAGCAGTTACTTCGGACAGGACTATGGCTACACCTTC. Protein sequence: CASSYFGQDYGYTF. The rearrangement uses TRBV6-6 and TRBJ1-2; 7 nucleotides match TRBD1. Trimming cost V 1 base and J 3 bases; bases outside gene matches: 2. CDR1 MNHNY and CDR2 SVGAGI come from the germline V gene (reference sequence). The CDR3 has 14 residues.